The T cell receptor beta chain under discussion was sequenced for a study of control samples from healthy donors and cancer patients. Clones were read by immunoSEQ multiplex PCR, and TCRdb kept only the in-frame ones, dropping some. The repertoire holds under 70,000 clones, with roughly 88% as singletons. Between the trimmed V and J ends, which lost 1 base and 5 bases, there was a span of 12 bases. This CDR3 contains 15 residues. In germline, CDR1 is SGHNT, CDR2 YYREEE (reference sequence). This TCR came from a man in his fifties or sixties in good health. Material: blood. This chain connects TRBV5-4 to TRBJ2-2; D might be TRBD1 (5 bases). The CDR3 protein is CASSLKQGWTGELFF. The CDR3 DNA is TGTGCCAGCAGCTTGAAGCAGGGCTGGACCGGGGAGCTGTTTTTT.